The entry below gives a single T cell receptor beta chain sequence along with its context. These data originate in a study of blood T cell repertoires in COVID-19. Sequenced by immunoSEQ multiplex PCR; TCRdb stores in-frame clones only, minus some. Seen here are around 270,000 clones, about 89% observed once, and the top ten hold roughly 9.8%. The CDR3 runs to 16 residues. Trimming removed 3 bases at V and 3 bases at J, with 19 bases between. CDR1 is DFQATT, CDR2 SNEGSKA, per germline (reference sequence). Sequencing used peripheral blood. The source is a man aged 35 to 55 who had recovered from COVID-19. The rearrangement joins TRBV20-1 to TRBJ2-3; D is perhaps TRBD2 (6 bases). CDR3 coding DNA: TGCAGTGCTAGTGTGGCGGGGCCCGGCATGACAGATACGCAGTATTTT. Its translation is CSASVAGPGMTDTQYF.